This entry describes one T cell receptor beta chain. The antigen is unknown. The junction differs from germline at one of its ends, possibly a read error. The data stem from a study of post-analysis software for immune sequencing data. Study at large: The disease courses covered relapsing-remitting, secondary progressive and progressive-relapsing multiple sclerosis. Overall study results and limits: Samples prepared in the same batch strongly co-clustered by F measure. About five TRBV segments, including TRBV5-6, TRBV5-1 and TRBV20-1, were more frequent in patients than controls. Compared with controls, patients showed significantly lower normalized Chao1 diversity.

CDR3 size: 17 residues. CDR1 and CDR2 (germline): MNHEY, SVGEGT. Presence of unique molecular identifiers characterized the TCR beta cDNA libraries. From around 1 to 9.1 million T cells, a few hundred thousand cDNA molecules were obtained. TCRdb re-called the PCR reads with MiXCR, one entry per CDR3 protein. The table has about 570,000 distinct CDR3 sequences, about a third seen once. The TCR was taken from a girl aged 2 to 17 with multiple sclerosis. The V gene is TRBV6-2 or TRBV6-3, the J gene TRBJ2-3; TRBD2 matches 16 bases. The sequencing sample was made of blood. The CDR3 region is CASSPPGLAGGRDKQYF. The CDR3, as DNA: TGTGCCAGCAGTCCTCCGGGACTAGCGGGGGGGCGCGATAAGCAGTATTTT.